Reported below is one TCR beta chain. With 60 Vbeta and 13 Jbeta primers, the PCR was carried out. Using immunoSEQ multiplex PCR, the repertoire was profiled, and TCRdb retains in-frame clones only, with some absent. The repertoire has some 140,000 clones, 73% of them found once; the top ten carry 1.3%. The data originate from a study of cytomegalovirus exposure and HLA in healthy donors. V lost 1 base, J lost 0 bases, and 10 bases lay in between. CDR3 length: 16 residues. Germline CDR1 is SGHRS and CDR2 is YFSETQ. The chain employs TRBV5-1 and TRBJ2-2, with a tentative D call TRBD1 (5 bases). The sample was PBMCs. The receptor comes from a woman in her forties in good health and CMV-seronegative. CDR3 protein: CASSLTTASNTGELFF. The CDR3 DNA reads as TGCGCCAGCAGCTTGACGACAGCCTCGAACACCGGGGAGCTGTTTTTT.